What follows are 22 T cell receptor beta chains derived from one specimen sequenced in a study of cytomegalovirus exposure and HLA in healthy donors. With 60 Vbeta and 13 Jbeta primers, the PCR was carried out. Profiled with immunoSEQ multiplex PCR; TCRdb holds only in-frame clones, not every one. Among over 95,000 clones listed, 77% were seen once. Sequences were obtained from PBMCs. These receptors all stem from a middle-aged man in good health and CMV-seropositive.

The V call is TRBV7-3, the J call TRBJ2-2; no reliable D call. CDR3 length equals 16 residues. CDR1 and CDR2 from the germline V gene are SGHTA and FQGTGA. V lost 3 bases, J lost 0 bases, and 11 bases lay in between. The CDR3 loop reads CASSLRHLPNTGELFF. CDR3 nucleotides: TGTGCCAGCAGCTTGCGACATTTACCGAACACCGGGGAGCTGTTTTTT.

A note on this clone: The same CDR3 also results from other DNA sequences found in this sample. The CDR3 coding sequence is TGTGCCAGCAGGGGAGGGGTAGCGGGGGGGAGAGATACGCAGTATTTT. Protein sequence: CASRGGVAGGRDTQYF. The chain combines TRBV2 with TRBJ2-3; 11 bases are a match to TRBD2. This CDR3 contains 16 residues. From germline, CDR1 is SNHLY and CDR2 FYNNEI. V gave up 6 bases and J gave up 5 bases; unmatched junction bases: 10.

This chain connects TRBV28 to TRBJ1-5; a possible D gene is TRBD1 (5 bases). Deletions cut 2 bases from V and 2 bases from J, with 16 bases between. From germline, CDR1 is MDHEN and CDR2 SYDVKM. The CDR3 contains 17 residues. CDR3 DNA sequence: TGTGCCAGCAGTTTAATTTTGAGGGGACTGGGCAATCAGCCCCAGCATTTT. Its translation: CASSLILRGLGNQPQHF. The full variable domain, with the rest looked up from reference TRBV28 and TRBJ1-5, is DVKVTQSSRYLVKRTGEKVFLECVQDMDHENMFWYRQDPGLGLRLIYFSYDVKMKEKGDIPEGYSVSREKKERFSLILESASTNQTSMYLCASSLILRGLGNQPQHFGDGTRLSIL.

The chain uses TRBV10-1 and TRBJ1-2; 7 nucleotides agree with TRBD1. The CDR3 covers 18 residues. Germline CDR1 is WNHNN and CDR2 is SYGVQD (reference sequence). V was clipped by 6 bases and J by 1 base; unmatched bases: 17. The CDR3 DNA sequence: TGCGCCAGCAGGGGGCCTGACAGGGCAAAAAGAATTAACTATGGCTACACCTTC. As protein: CASRGPDRAKRINYGYTF.

The rearrangement joins TRBV9 to TRBJ2-1, with 11 bases lining up with TRBD1. The CDR3 contains 17 residues. Trimming removed 7 bases from V and 1 base from J; junction bases left unmatched: 10. CDR1 SGDLS and CDR2 YYNGEE come from the germline V gene. CDR3 sequence reads: CASSPGQGVTSYNEQFF. DNA for the CDR3: TGTGCCAGCTCACCGGGACAGGGGGTGACATCCTACAATGAGCAGTTCTTC.

This clone was picked up one time. The chain joins TRBV5-5 to TRBJ1-6; D is possibly TRBD1 (6 bases). Germline V gives CDR1 SGHKS, CDR2 YYEKEE (reference sequence). This CDR3 is 17 amino acids long. V lost 4 bases and J lost 11, with 25 bases in between. CDR3 DNA sequence: TGTGCCAGCAGCACCCAAGGGAGGGGACAACCTGCGACACCCCTCCACTTT. Its protein product is CASSTQGRGQPATPLHF.

The gene calls are TRBV4-3 and TRBJ1-2; D might be TRBD1 (5 bases). Germline loops: CDR1 LGHNA, CDR2 YSLEER. V lost 1 base and J lost 7, with 13 bases in between. This CDR3 region has 14 residues. The CDR3 nucleotides read TGCGCCAGCAGCCAAGGGGGAGGGACGAGTGGCTACACCTTC. Protein sequence: CASSQGGGTSGYTF.

CDR3 DNA sequence: TGCAGCGTTGAGGGCGGGGGCTCCTACGAGCAGTACTTC. Its protein product is CSVEGGGSYEQYF. The chain links TRBV29-1 to TRBJ2-7; 7 bases are shared with TRBD2. The J segment lost 0 bases and the V segment lost 3 bases, leaving 2 bases of the junction unmatched. In germline, CDR1 is SQVTM, CDR2 ANQGSEA. The CDR3 is made up of 13 amino acids.

V is TRBV6-1 and J is TRBJ2-4; the match to TRBD1 covers 8 bases. V dropped 4 bases and J dropped 8; count of bases not matched to a gene: 10. From germline, CDR1 is MNHNS and CDR2 SASEGT. CDR3 length: 15 amino acids. The CDR3 reads CASSGRQGIGDIQYF. CDR3 coding DNA: TGTGCCAGCAGTGGACGACAGGGGATTGGAGACATTCAGTACTTC.

In its sample, this clone was seen a few times. J is TRBJ1-4 and V is TRBV4-1, with a possible D match to TRBD1 (5 bases). V was pared by 4 bases and J by 5 bases, with 14 bases between. In germline, CDR1 is MGHRA, CDR2 YSYEKL. This CDR3 has 15 amino acids. Here the CDR3 reads CASSLRGLTNEKLFF. CDR3 in DNA: TGCGCCAGCAGCCTTAGGGGCCTGACCAATGAAAAACTGTTTTTT.

This clone showed up just once. V is TRBV4-2 and J is TRBJ2-2, with D maybe TRBD1 (5 bases). Germline V gene lookup returns CDR1 LGHNA and CDR2 YNFKEQ. The CDR3 consists of 16 residues. Deletions cut 0 bases from V and 7 bases from J, with 15 bases between. The CDR3 loop reads CASSQDSAQRGGELFF. CDR3 sequence (DNA): TGTGCCAGCAGCCAAGATTCAGCACAAAGGGGCGGGGAGCTGTTTTTT.

The rearrangement joins TRBV10-1 to TRBJ1-5; TRBD1 might be the D (6 bases). This CDR3 is built from 14 residues. CDR1 WNHNN and CDR2 SYGVQD come from the germline V gene (reference sequence). V dropped 9 bases and J dropped 2 bases, with 14 bases sitting between them. For the CDR3, the DNA is TGCGCCAGGGGGTGGGGGGGCCGCAATCAGCCCCAGCATTTT. Protein product: CARGWGGRNQPQHF.

This chain connects TRBV5-1 to TRBJ1-2; no clear D. Trimming cost V 7 bases and J 2 bases, with 15 bases left between them. CDR1 is SGHRS and CDR2 is YFSETQ in the germline V gene. The CDR3 is made up of 14 amino acids. This CDR3 reads CASAMWASNYGYTF. In nucleotides, the CDR3 is TGCGCCAGCGCCATGTGGGCATCAAACTATGGCTACACCTTC.

The chain combines TRBV5-4 with TRBJ2-1; 9 bases are a match to TRBD1. V lost 3 bases and J lost 5; bases outside the gene matches: 6. The CDR3 extends over 15 amino acids. The germline V gene has CDR1 SGHNT and CDR2 YYREEE (reference sequence). The CDR3 nucleotides are TGTGCCAGCAGCTCGAAGGACAGGGGCGACAATGAGCAGTTCTTC. Its translation: CASSSKDRGDNEQFF.

This chain links TRBV5-4 with TRBJ2-5, with D perhaps TRBD1 (5 bases). The CDR3 loop spans 13 amino acids. Trimming removed 3 bases from V and 2 bases from J, with 8 bases in between. CDR1 is SGHNT, CDR2 YYREEE, per germline (reference sequence). The CDR3 loop is CASSSDKQETQYF. The CDR3, as DNA: TGTGCCAGCAGCTCGGACAAGCAAGAGACCCAGTACTTC.

The chain's CDR3 is CASSVSRGTSDEQYF. CDR3 DNA sequence: TGCGCCAGCAGCGTCAGCAGGGGCACCTCTGATGAGCAGTACTTC. The chain combines TRBV4-1 with TRBJ2-7, with a possible D match to TRBD1 (6 bases). The CDR3 is 15 amino acids. Trimming stripped 5 bases from V and 7 bases from J, with 21 bases between. Germline V lookup: CDR1 MGHRA, CDR2 YSYEKL.

The rearrangement joins TRBV2 to TRBJ1-5; D perhaps matches TRBD1 (6 bases). With 5 bases removed from V and 7 bases from J, the gap between germline ends came to 12 bases. The CDR3 runs to 13 residues. Germline loops: CDR1 SNHLY, CDR2 FYNNEI. The CDR3 sequence: CASSYQGSQPQHF. The CDR3 region has the DNA TGTGCCAGCAGTTATCAGGGGTCACAGCCCCAGCATTTT.

The sample holds a few counts of this clone. V and J are TRBV29-1 and TRBJ2-5; 9 bases fit TRBD1. V lost 7 bases and J lost 5; bases outside the gene matches: 8. The germline gives CDR1 SQVTM, CDR2 ANQGSEA. This CDR3 has 13 amino acids. As DNA, the CDR3 is TGCAGCGCCCGGACAGGGGTGTGGGAGACCCAGTACTTC. This encodes CSARTGVWETQYF.

V usage is TRBV15 and J usage is TRBJ1-1; D is uncertain. The CDR3 consists of 14 residues. V was cut by 1 base and J by 3 bases, with 9 bases left in between. CDR1 and CDR2 from the germline V gene are LNHNV and YYDKDF (reference sequence). CDR3 bases: TGTGCCACCAGCAGAGTGAAAGGAGACACTGAAGCTTTCTTT. It codes for CATSRVKGDTEAFF.

This clone was counted between two and nine times. This chain uses TRBV18 with TRBJ2-7; 9 positions agree with TRBD1. With V trimmed by 1 base and J by 5 bases, 0 bases remained unmatched. The CDR3 runs to 13 residues. The germline V gene encodes CDR1 KGHSH and CDR2 LQKENI. The CDR3 bases are TGTGCCAGCTCACCACGGACAGGGGACGAGCAGTACTTC. Its translation: CASSPRTGDEQYF.

This sequence joins TRBV5-4 and TRBJ2-3; the match to TRBD2 covers 11 bases. Losses at the gene ends were 2 bases for V and 6 bases for J; bases not matched to a gene: 5. The length of the CDR3 is 15 residues. The germline V gene has CDR1 SGHNT and CDR2 YYREEE (reference sequence). Here the CDR3 DNA reads TGTGCCAGCAGCTTTTCTAGCGGGGGGTTTGATACGCAGTATTTT. Translated, it gives CASSFSSGGFDTQYF.

About this clone itself: The DNA is omitted, as the CDR3 cannot be located on it reliably, and the CDR3 follows TCRdb's listing. The V call is TRBV7-9, the J call TRBJ2-2; the D call in the table, TRBD1, was not verified against the DNA. Germline CDR1 is SEHNR and CDR2 is FQNEAQ (reference sequence). The CDR3 length is 19 residues, termini included. CDR3 protein: CASSLGGHRDKRRAGELFF.